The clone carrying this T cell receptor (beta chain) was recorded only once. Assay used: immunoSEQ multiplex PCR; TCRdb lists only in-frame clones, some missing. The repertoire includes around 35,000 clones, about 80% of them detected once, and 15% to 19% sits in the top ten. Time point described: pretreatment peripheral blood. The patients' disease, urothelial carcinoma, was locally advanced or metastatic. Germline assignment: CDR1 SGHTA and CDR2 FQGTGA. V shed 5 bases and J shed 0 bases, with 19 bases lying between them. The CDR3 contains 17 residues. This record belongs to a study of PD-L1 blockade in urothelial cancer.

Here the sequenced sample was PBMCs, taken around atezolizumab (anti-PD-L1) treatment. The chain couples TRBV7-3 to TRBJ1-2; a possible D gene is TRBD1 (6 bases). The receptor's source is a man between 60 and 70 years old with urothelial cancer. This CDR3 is CASSPGGRGLANYGYTF. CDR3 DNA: TGTGCCAGCAGCCCCGGGGGGCGGGGATTAGCTAACTATGGCTACACCTTC.